These 19 T cell receptor beta chains originate from one sample sequenced in a study of human T cells and chemical hapten exposure. Each CDR3 protein gets one entry after TCRdb re-called the RACE reads with MiXCR. The table records more than 90,000 distinct CDR3 sequences, roughly a tenth of them present only once. Time point indicated: patch test 1, 2 weeks after DPC sensitization. Treatment indicated: therapeutic diphenylcyclopropenone sensitization with weekly scalp DPC. Sample: whole blood, taken in connection with sensitization to the hapten diphenylcyclopropenone (DPC). These receptor sequences come from a man aged 40-49 years with alopecia areata. Some clones in this sample may be carry-over from other donors' samples.

The J gene is TRBJ2-1, the V gene TRBV5-1; D gene uncertain. Per germline, CDR1 SGHRS and CDR2 YFSETQ. Trimming shortened V by 0 bases and J by 6 bases, and 13 bases separated the two germline ends. This CDR3 contains 15 residues. Here the CDR3 reads CASSLAVGETNEQFF. DNA of the CDR3: TGCGCCAGCAGCTTGGCCGTCGGTGAGACCAATGAGCAGTTCTTC.

This clonotype was seen more than once but under ten times. The chain links TRBV10-2 to TRBJ2-1; D is perhaps TRBD1 (5 bases). Per germline, CDR1 WSHSY and CDR2 SAAADI. The CDR3 loop spans 15 amino acids. V lost 3 bases and J lost 9, with 18 bases in between. The CDR3 bases are TGCGCCAGCAGTGAAATCCAGGGTTTAGGTGGTGAGCAGTTCTTC. Translation: CASSEIQGLGGEQFF.

The V call is TRBV3-1, the J call TRBJ2-3, with D perhaps being TRBD1 or TRBD2 (5 bases each). V gave up 3 bases and J gave up 0 bases, with 19 bases separating them. This CDR3 comprises 18 residues. Germline CDR1 is LGHDT and CDR2 is YNNKEL (reference sequence). This chain's CDR3 is CASSHGGPAVTSTDTQYF. The CDR3, as DNA: TGTGCCAGCAGCCATGGGGGACCTGCTGTGACTAGCACAGATACGCAGTATTTT.

The chain carries TRBV20-1 and TRBJ2-3; 11 bases fit TRBD2. The germline CDR1 and CDR2 sequences are DFQATT and SNEGSKA (reference sequence). CDR3 length: 16 residues. V shed 3 bases, J shed 6 bases, and the junction held 11 bases outside the gene matches. This CDR3 reads CSASAPLAGAGDTQYF. CDR3 DNA sequence: TGCAGTGCTAGCGCCCCACTAGCGGGAGCTGGGGATACGCAGTATTTT.

The chain employs TRBV10-2 and TRBJ2-5, with TRBD2 identical over 8 bases. The length of the CDR3 is 15 residues. J gave up 3 bases and V 1 base, and 4 bases lay outside the gene matches. CDR1 is WSHSY, CDR2 SAAADI, per germline. The chain's CDR3 is CASSEWREAKETQYF. Here the CDR3 DNA reads TGCGCCAGCAGTGAGTGGCGGGAGGCTAAAGAGACCCAGTACTTC.

This clonotype was picked up a small number of times. CDR3 bases: TGTGCCAGCAGCCCGGGACAGGGTATGGAGACCCAGTACTTC. Translation gives CASSPGQGMETQYF. This chain joins TRBV7-2 and TRBJ2-5, with 9 bases identical to TRBD1. The V gene's germline CDR1 is SGHTA and CDR2 FQGNSA. J lost 5 bases, V lost 5 bases, and 6 bases had no gene match. This CDR3 region has 14 residues. Full variable domain (remainder filled in from reference TRBV7-2 and TRBJ2-5): GAGVSQSPSNKVTEKGKDVELRCDPISGHTALYWYRQSLGQGLEFLIYFQGNSAPDKSGLPSDRFSAERTGGSVSTLTIQRTQQEDSAVYLCASSPGQGMETQYFGPGTRLLVL.

The table lists this clonotype with many counts. The chain carries TRBV24-1 and TRBJ1-2; D uncertain. V shed 2 bases and J shed 6 bases, with 6 bases lying between them. There are 12 residues in the CDR3. Germline CDR1 is KGHDR and CDR2 is SFDVKD. The CDR3 coding sequence is TGTGCCACCAGTGATTCTGGACATGGCTACACCTTC. Encoded protein: CATSDSGHGYTF.

This clonotype occurred a few times. This chain connects TRBV28 to TRBJ1-2; TRBD1 matches 10 bases. This CDR3 comprises 14 residues. Germline-derived CDR1 and CDR2 are MDHEN and SYDVKM. V lost 6 bases to trimming and J lost 8 bases; unmatched junction nucleotides: 9. CDR3 sequence: CASSRSGTGEGYTF. As DNA, the CDR3 is TGTGCCAGCAGCCGATCCGGGACAGGGGAGGGCTACACCTTC.

The gene calls are TRBV15 and TRBJ1-5, with TRBD1 matching over 9 bases. The CDR3 runs to 17 residues. The trim removed 0 bases at V and 2 bases at J, leaving 5 bases unmatched. Per the germline V gene, CDR1 is LNHNV and CDR2 is YYDKDF (reference sequence). Written as DNA, the CDR3 is TGTGCCACCAGCAGAGAGGAGAGGGACAGGGGCAATCAGCCCCAGCATTTT. Encoded protein: CATSREERDRGNQPQHF.

This clonotype was detected a few times. This chain connects TRBV12-3 or TRBV12-4 to TRBJ2-7; TRBD1 matches 8 bases. V dropped 3 bases and J dropped 5; count of bases not matched to a gene: 3. The CDR3 totals 13 residues. The DNA of the CDR3 is TGTGCCAGCAGTTTCGACAGGGGCGACGAGCAGTACTTC. Amino acids: CASSFDRGDEQYF.

The chain joins TRBV7-6 to TRBJ1-5, with 9 positions matching TRBD1. V gave up 8 bases and J gave up 3 bases; unmatched junction bases: 14. CDR3 length: 17 residues. CDR1 SGHVS and CDR2 FNYEAQ come from the germline V gene. The CDR3: CASGMKPGQGFNQPQHF. In DNA, the CDR3 is TGTGCCAGCGGGATGAAACCGGGACAGGGATTCAATCAGCCCCAGCATTTT.

The chain couples TRBV6-5 to TRBJ2-3, with 11 positions matching TRBD2. The V and J ends lost 8 bases and 4 bases, in that order; junction bases with no gene match: 14. The CDR3 is 17 amino acids. In germline, CDR1 is MNHEY, CDR2 SVGAGI. CDR3 nucleotides: TGTGCCAGCGGGGGCGTTAGCGGGAGGGCAGATCCAGATACGCAGTATTTT. It translates to CASGGVSGRADPDTQYF.

This clonotype was seen more than once but under ten times. The V gene is TRBV9, the J gene TRBJ2-3; D unclear. The V end was cut by 4 bases, the J end by 0 bases, with 12 bases between. CDR1 and CDR2 from the germline V gene are SGDLS and YYNGEE. The CDR3 runs to 15 residues. The CDR3 protein is CASSSSFLSTDTQYF. Written as DNA, the CDR3 is TGTGCCAGCAGCTCCAGTTTTCTTAGCACAGATACGCAGTATTTT.

This clonotype was picked up many times. CDR3 in amino acids: CASSVEVGPREAFF. In DNA, the CDR3 is TGTGCCAGCAGCGTAGAGGTCGGACCTCGTGAAGCTTTCTTT. The rearrangement uses TRBV11-1 and TRBJ1-1, with no clear D. Germline V gives CDR1 SGHAT, CDR2 FQDESV (reference sequence). The germline V and J ends were trimmed by 5 bases and 7 bases, with 17 bases remaining between them. This CDR3 spans 14 amino acids. The full variable domain, rest sourced from reference TRBV11-1 and TRBJ1-1, is EAEVAQSPRYKITEKSQAVAFWCDPISGHATLYWYRQILGQGPELLVQFQDESVVDDSQLPKDRFSAERLKGVDSTLKIQPAELGDSAMYLCASSVEVGPREAFFGQGTRLTVV.

Here the CDR3 DNA reads TGTGCCAGCAGTTTAGCCCACATGCAGGCCCAGTACTTC. Its translation: CASSLAHMQAQYF. This sequence joins TRBV27 and TRBJ2-5; no reliable D call. This CDR3 spans 13 amino acids. The germline gives CDR1 MNHEY, CDR2 SMNVEV (reference sequence). Trimming took off 2 bases at V and 9 bases at J, with 13 bases between the two ends.

DNA of the CDR3: TGTGCCAGCAGTTACGGGACAGCTAATGAAAAACTGTTTTTT. As protein: CASSYGTANEKLFF. This chain uses TRBV12-3 or TRBV12-4 with TRBJ1-4; 7 nucleotides agree with TRBD1. Trimming cost V 4 bases and J 3 bases; bases outside gene matches: 2. There are 14 residues in the CDR3.

This clonotype was seen many times. V is TRBV7-9 and J is TRBJ2-1, with 8 bases that match TRBD2. Germline CDR1 is SEHNR and CDR2 is FQNEAQ (reference sequence). V shed 4 bases and J 9 bases; nucleotides not matched to a gene: 17. The CDR3 is made up of 17 amino acids. The CDR3 is CASSSGPKGLVLGEQFF. CDR3 nucleotide sequence: TGTGCCAGCAGCTCGGGACCTAAGGGACTAGTACTGGGTGAGCAGTTCTTC.

The chain is built from TRBV7-2 and TRBJ2-3, with 9 bases matching TRBD2. V lost 6 bases to trimming and J lost 6 bases; unmatched junction nucleotides: 7. Germline values: CDR1 SGHTA, CDR2 FQGNSA. CDR3 length equals 14 residues. In DNA, the CDR3 is TGTGCCAGCAGACCGGGACTAGCATCCGATACGCAGTATTTT. As protein: CASRPGLASDTQYF.

The chain recombines TRBV10-3 with TRBJ1-4; 9 nucleotides align to TRBD1. Unmatched junction bases numbered 11, after V lost 10 bases and J lost 8 bases. CDR1 and CDR2 from the germline V gene are ENHRY and SYGVKD. The CDR3 is 14 residues long. CDR3 DNA sequence: TGTGCCAGCTCTGAGGGACAGGGATTAGAAAAACTGTTTTTT. This encodes CASSEGQGLEKLFF.